A single sample gave rise to the 23 T cell receptor beta chains below, sequenced in a study of molecular identifiers for immune sequencing clone quantification. From the PCR reads, TCRdb called clonotypes with MiXCR, one entry per CDR3 protein. Counted here are about 100,000 distinct CDR3 sequences, roughly a third occurring once; the ten biggest clones make up around 3.8%. Sequenced input: naive CD8+ T cells from blood, with Jurkat cell RNA spiked in. Noted subset: FACS-sorted CD8+CD4-CCR7+CD45RA+ naive T cells. The receptors shown here come from a human donor in good health. Some libraries in this study had Jurkat cell RNA spiked in.

This clonotype came up a few times. J is TRBJ2-1 and V is TRBV7-8; D not certain. V dropped 0 bases and J dropped 9 bases, with 6 bases sitting between them. CDR1 SGHVS and CDR2 FQNEAQ come from the germline V gene. The CDR3 contains 12 residues. This CDR3 reads CASSLAFAEQFF. DNA for the CDR3: TGTGCCAGCAGCTTAGCGTTTGCTGAGCAGTTCTTC. The whole variable domain, remainder taken from reference TRBV7-8 and TRBJ2-1, is GAGVSQSPRYKVAKRGQDVALRCDPISGHVSLFWYQQALGQGPEFLTYFQNEAQLDKSGLPSDRFFAERPEGSVSTLKIQRTQQEDSAVYLCASSLAFAEQFFGPGTRLTVL.

The V gene is TRBV10-3, the J gene TRBJ1-5; no reliable D call. The CDR3 has 13 residues. V was pared by 8 bases and J by 2 bases, with 10 bases between. CDR1 is ENHRY and CDR2 is SYGVKD in the germline V gene. For the CDR3, the DNA is TGTGCCATCCCCAGGACGCGCAATCAGCCCCAGCATTTT. Amino acids: CAIPRTRNQPQHF.

This clonotype was recorded many times. The V and J genes are TRBV20-1 and TRBJ2-3, with D uncertain. CDR1 DFQATT and CDR2 SNEGSKA come from the germline V gene (reference sequence). This CDR3 is built from 15 residues. Trimming cost V 5 bases and J 1 base, with 16 bases left between them. DNA of the CDR3: TGCAGTGCTTTATCCTCTAGATGGGGCACAGATACGCAGTATTTT. Its protein is CSALSSRWGTDTQYF.

This clonotype came up once. The rearrangement joins TRBV7-8 to TRBJ2-5; 7 positions agree with TRBD2. V shed 7 bases and J 9 bases; nucleotides not matched to a gene: 11. This CDR3 is built from 13 residues. Germline assignment: CDR1 SGHVS and CDR2 FQNEAQ. CDR3 in amino acids: CASTPTSREPQYF. As DNA, the CDR3 is TGTGCCAGCACCCCGACTAGCAGGGAGCCCCAGTACTTC.

This clonotype was counted a few times. The rearrangement uses TRBV5-4 and TRBJ1-2; no clear D gene. CDR1 and CDR2 (germline): SGHNT, YYREEE (reference sequence). V lost 2 bases, J lost 4 bases, and 9 bases lay in between. The CDR3 has 13 amino acids. The CDR3 sequence is CASSFRQAYGYTF. The CDR3 DNA follows: TGTGCCAGCAGCTTTCGGCAGGCCTATGGCTACACCTTC.

This clonotype has a single count. The chain has TRBV13 and TRBJ2-3; a weak D match, TRBD2 (5 bases). The V end was cut by 4 bases, the J end by 2 bases, with 10 bases between. This CDR3 is 14 amino acids long. Germline V lookup: CDR1 PRHDT, CDR2 FYEKMQ (reference sequence). Written as DNA, the CDR3 is TGTGCCAGCAGCTCCAGGACTTTCACAGATACGCAGTATTTT. This translates into CASSSRTFTDTQYF.

In its sample, this clonotype was seen a few times. This chain uses TRBV6-5 with TRBJ2-5; possibly TRBD1 for D (5 bases). V was shortened by 0 bases and J by 0 bases, with 14 bases between the two germline ends. CDR1 is MNHEY, CDR2 SVGAGI, per germline. The CDR3 covers 17 residues. CDR3 nucleotides: TGTGCCAGCAGTTACTCGAGGTACAGACAGTACCAAGAGACCCAGTACTTC. It translates to CASSYSRYRQYQETQYF.

The rearrangement joins TRBV9 to TRBJ2-7, with 8 nucleotides matching TRBD1. CDR3 length equals 13 residues. The J segment lost 4 bases and the V segment lost 3 bases, leaving 3 bases of the junction unmatched. Germline V CDR1 and CDR2: SGDLS, YYNGEE. The CDR3 loop reads CASSATGVYEQYF. Here the CDR3 DNA reads TGTGCCAGCAGCGCGACAGGGGTATACGAGCAGTACTTC.

This clonotype came up many times. This chain links TRBV5-4 with TRBJ2-7, with D maybe TRBD2 (6 bases). The V gene lost 6 bases and the J gene lost 7 bases, with 23 bases spanning the gap. Germline V gives CDR1 SGHNT, CDR2 YYREEE (reference sequence). The CDR3 contains 15 residues. The CDR3 here is CASNLPGRPEGEQYF. Here the CDR3 DNA reads TGTGCCAGCAATCTTCCCGGGAGACCCGAGGGGGAGCAGTACTTC.

The chain recombines TRBV7-9 with TRBJ2-3; 9 bases align to TRBD2. J lost 6 bases, V lost 5 bases, and 9 bases had no gene match. Germline-derived CDR1 and CDR2 are SEHNR and FQNEAQ (reference sequence). The CDR3 spans 15 residues. CDR3: CASSPLAGRGDTQYF. CDR3 sequence (DNA): TGTGCCAGCAGCCCTCTAGCGGGACGGGGGGATACGCAGTATTTT.

Details on this clonotype: A much more abundant neighbour one base away suggests this may be a read error. V and J are TRBV27 and TRBJ2-3; D is possibly TRBD1 (5 bases). The end of the DNA fits TRBJ1-5 better, so the J call may be wrong. The V gene's germline CDR1 is MNHEY and CDR2 SMNVEV (reference sequence). The CDR3 consists of 12 residues. CDR3 bases: TGTGCCAGCAGTTTATTGGGGGATACGCAGCATTTT. As protein: CASSLLGDTQHF.

This clonotype was seen many times. The V gene is TRBV29-1, the J gene TRBJ1-1; possible D gene TRBD1, 5 bases. This CDR3 comprises 11 residues. Germline V gene lookup returns CDR1 SQVTM and CDR2 ANQGSEA. Trimming took 6 bases from V and 8 from J, leaving 13 bases between them. The CDR3 DNA sequence: TGCAGCGTCCCCCCCCGGGACGAAGCTTTCTTT. Translating it yields CSVPPRDEAFF. Together with reference TRBV29-1 and TRBJ1-1, the CDR3 gives the full variable domain: SAVISQKPSRDICQRGTSLTIQCQVDSQVTMMFWYRQQPGQSLTLIATANQGSEATYESGFVIDKFPISRPNLTFSTLTVSNMSPEDSSIYLCSVPPRDEAFFGQGTRLTVV.

The sample holds a few counts of this clonotype. The rearrangement joins TRBV4-3 to TRBJ2-7; 13 nucleotides match TRBD2. The germline CDR1 and CDR2 sequences are LGHNA and YSLEER. Trimming at V came to 4 bases and at J to 5 bases, leaving 5 bases not matched to a gene. The CDR3 consists of 15 residues. CDR3 coding DNA: TGCGCCAGCAGCCTAAAACTAGCGGGAGGGGACGAGCAGTACTTC. Translated: CASSLKLAGGDEQYF.

At least ten counts were recorded for this clonotype. The rearrangement joins TRBV4-3 to TRBJ1-2; a weak D match, TRBD1 (5 bases). This CDR3 comprises 16 residues. V was cut by 6 bases and J by 6 bases, with 23 bases left in between. Per germline, CDR1 LGHNA and CDR2 YSLEER. In DNA form, the CDR3 reads TGCGCCAGCAGTTCCAACCCTTTTGGGAGGGACCATGGCTACACCTTC. It is translated as CASSSNPFGRDHGYTF.

To note about this clonotype: This sequence may be a read error, since a much larger clone differs from it by one base. The chain employs TRBV27 and TRBJ1-5; tentative D call: TRBD1 (5 bases). The CDR3 is made up of 13 amino acids. Germline lookup yields CDR1 MNHEY and CDR2 SMNVEV (reference sequence). The CDR3 nucleotides read TGTGCCAGCAGTTTGGGGCCGGCCCTACCCCAGCTTTTT. Its protein product is CASSLGPALPQLF.

The sample holds many counts of this clonotype. The chain recombines TRBV7-2 with TRBJ2-3; TRBD1 matches at 9 bases. V lost 6 bases and J lost 4; bases outside the gene matches: 17. The V gene's germline CDR1 is SGHTA and CDR2 FQGNSA. The CDR3 covers 18 residues. CDR3 DNA: TGTGCCAGCAGGTCGTTATTCCGGGACAGGGAGTTGCCAGATACGCAGTATTTT. This encodes CASRSLFRDRELPDTQYF.

This clonotype was seen once. A much larger clone differs from this one at a single base, so this may be a read error. The rearrangement joins TRBV5-1 to TRBJ2-3; D remains ambiguous. This CDR3 region has 17 residues. The germline V gene has CDR1 SGHRS and CDR2 YFSETQ. CDR3 in DNA: TGCGCCAGCAGCTTGGAAGTTGTCAGCATAGTCACAGATACGCAGTGTTTT. Translating it yields CASSLEVVSIVTDTQCF.

This clonotype was counted at least ten times. The V call is TRBV7-8, the J call TRBJ1-5; TRBD1 might be the D (6 bases). V shed 5 bases and J shed 5 bases, with 19 bases lying between them. The CDR3 is made up of 16 amino acids. The germline V gene has CDR1 SGHVS and CDR2 FQNEAQ. The CDR3 region has the DNA TGTGCCAGCAGCCCCCCAGGGGCGGGTGGTGATCAGCCCCAGCATTTT. The encoded protein is CASSPPGAGGDQPQHF.

This clonotype was counted ten times or more. This chain connects TRBV28 to TRBJ2-7; D may correspond to TRBD1 or TRBD2 (5 bases each). In germline, CDR1 is MDHEN, CDR2 SYDVKM. The CDR3 has 13 amino acids. The V end lost 8 bases, the J end lost 2 bases, and 13 bases lay between the germline ends. Written as DNA, the CDR3 is TGTGCCAGCGTCCGGGACGGAACCTACGAGCAGTACTTC. This gives the protein CASVRDGTYEQYF.

The chain links TRBV15 to TRBJ2-1; 8 bases fit TRBD1. The junction had 9 bases not matched to a gene; V was cut back by 3 bases and J by 5 bases. The CDR3 runs 16 residues. Germline V gene lookup returns CDR1 LNHNV and CDR2 YYDKDF (reference sequence). Here the CDR3 reads CATSSFFGTGHNEQFF. CDR3 nucleotide sequence: TGTGCCACCAGCAGCTTTTTTGGGACAGGTCACAATGAGCAGTTCTTC.

Note on this clonotype: An end of the junction does not agree with germline; a read error may underlie this. J is TRBJ2-7 and V is TRBV28, with D unclear. CDR1 and CDR2 (germline): MDHEN, SYDVKM. This CDR3 comprises 16 residues. The CDR3 sequence is CASSLFDIISSYAQSF. CDR3 nucleotide sequence: TGTGCCAGCAGTTTATTCGACATCATCAGCTCCTACGCGCAGTCCTTC.

Comment on this clonotype: A read error is likely, as this CDR3 ends without the conserved phenylalanine or tryptophan. The chain carries TRBV7-9 and TRBJ2-4; no clear D gene. The CDR3 has 14 residues. The germline gives CDR1 SEHNR, CDR2 FQNEAQ (reference sequence). V lost 2 bases and J 6 bases, leaving 11 bases between the germline ends. The CDR3 region has the DNA TGTGCCAGCAGCTTAAATGGCGCTGGAAACATTCAGTACTCC. Its translation is CASSLNGAGNIQYS.

Points on this clonotype: Sequence at one end of the junction differs from germline and may be a read error. This chain joins TRBV4-3 and TRBJ2-2; tentatively, D is TRBD2 (5 bases). The germline CDR1 and CDR2 sequences are LGHNA and YSLEER. The CDR3 consists of 15 residues. Written as DNA, the CDR3 is TGCGACAGCAGCCAAGATCGGGGTTGGACCGGGGAGCTGTTTTTT. Encoded protein: CDSSQDRGWTGELFF.